This T cell receptor beta chain derives from a study of pediatric ulcerative colitis. Study-level findings and limits: Compared with controls, ulcerative colitis showed greater blood-rectum clone sharing. Blood-derived T cells may be present in rectal pinch biopsies.

The rectum was sampled with one to two pinch biopsies at colonoscopy. The junction had 13 bases not matched to a gene; V was cut back by 4 bases and J by 12 bases. Germline V gene sequence: CDR1 SGHRS, CDR2 YFSETQ. The CDR3 extends over 15 amino acids. Up to 500,000 reads were sequenced per sample. Generated by immunoSEQ multiplex PCR, the TCRdb table keeps only in-frame clones and is missing some. Found here are about 35,000 clones, about 81% of them singletons; the top ten hold 1.1%. As concerns this clone: Antigen: not known.

V gene TRBV5-1 combines with J gene TRBJ2-1, with 10 positions matching TRBD2. Input material: gut tissue. The receptor comes from a boy younger than 18 with mild ulcerative colitis. CDR3 amino acids: CASSPADSGGRGQFF. The CDR3 coding sequence is TGCGCCAGCAGCCCTGCGGATAGCGGGGGGCGGGGGCAGTTCTTC.